This T cell receptor beta chain was captured by sequencing in a study of control samples from healthy donors and cancer patients. The repertoire was sequenced with immunoSEQ multiplex PCR; TCRdb's copy has only in-frame clones and lacks some. The sample lists around 130,000 clones, around 92% occurring once. This CDR3 has 13 amino acids. Germline loops: CDR1 MNHEY, CDR2 SVGAGI. V dropped 7 bases and J dropped 2 bases, with 12 bases sitting between them. This clonotype was obtained from a man between 45 and 60 years old with head and neck cancer. V usage is TRBV6-5 and J usage is TRBJ2-7; TRBD1 might be the D (6 bases). Sequencing was performed on PBMCs. DNA of the CDR3: TGTGCCAGCATTGGTCAGGGGACCTACGAGCAGTACTTC. This codes for CASIGQGTYEQYF.